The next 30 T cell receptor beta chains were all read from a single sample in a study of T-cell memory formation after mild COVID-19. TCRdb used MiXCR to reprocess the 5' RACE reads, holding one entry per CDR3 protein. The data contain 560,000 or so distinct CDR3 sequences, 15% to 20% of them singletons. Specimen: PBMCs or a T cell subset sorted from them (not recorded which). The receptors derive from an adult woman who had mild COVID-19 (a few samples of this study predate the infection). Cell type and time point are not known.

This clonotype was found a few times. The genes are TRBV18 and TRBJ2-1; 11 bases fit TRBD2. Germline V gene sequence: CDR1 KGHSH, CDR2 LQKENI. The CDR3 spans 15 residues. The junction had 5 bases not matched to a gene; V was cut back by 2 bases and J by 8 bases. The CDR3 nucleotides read TGTGCCAGCTCACCAAAGACTAGCGGGATAGATGAGCAGTTCTTC. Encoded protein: CASSPKTSGIDEQFF. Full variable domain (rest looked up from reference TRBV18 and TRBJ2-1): NAGVMQNPRHLVRRRGQEARLRCSPMKGHSHVYWYRQLPEEGLKFMVYLQKENIIDESGMPKERFSAEFPKEGPSILRIQQVVRGDSAAYFCASSPKTSGIDEQFFGPGTRLTVL.

In DNA, the CDR3 is TGTGCCAGCAGCTTAGCTAGTTCTAGCGGATACAATGAGCAGTTCTTC. Its translation is CASSLASSSGYNEQFF. This chain uses TRBV11-3 with TRBJ2-1; 7 nucleotides line up with TRBD2. The germline V gene encodes CDR1 SGHNT and CDR2 YENEEA. The V segment lost 1 base and the J segment 4 bases; nucleotides outside the gene matches: 7. The CDR3 is 16 amino acids. Based on the CDR3 plus reference TRBV11-3 and TRBJ2-1, the full variable domain is EAGVVQSPRYKIIEKKQPVAFWCNPISGHNTLYWYLQNLGQGPELLIRYENEEAVDDSQLPKDRFSAERLKGVDSTLKIQPAELGDSAVYLCASSLASSSGYNEQFFGPGTRLTVL.

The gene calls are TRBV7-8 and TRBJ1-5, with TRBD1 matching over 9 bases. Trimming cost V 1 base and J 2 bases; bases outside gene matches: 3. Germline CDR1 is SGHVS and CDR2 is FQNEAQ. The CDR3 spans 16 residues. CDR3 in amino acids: CASSLEGQGGNQPQHF. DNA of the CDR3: TGTGCCAGCAGCTTAGAGGGACAGGGTGGCAATCAGCCCCAGCATTTT.

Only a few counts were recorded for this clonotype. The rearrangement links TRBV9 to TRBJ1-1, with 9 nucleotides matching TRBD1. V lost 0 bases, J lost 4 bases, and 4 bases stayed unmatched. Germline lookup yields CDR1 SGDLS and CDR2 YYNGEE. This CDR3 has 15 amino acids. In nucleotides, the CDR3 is TGTGCCAGCAGCGTAGGGGGACAGGGCCTCACTGAAGCTTTCTTT. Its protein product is CASSVGGQGLTEAFF.

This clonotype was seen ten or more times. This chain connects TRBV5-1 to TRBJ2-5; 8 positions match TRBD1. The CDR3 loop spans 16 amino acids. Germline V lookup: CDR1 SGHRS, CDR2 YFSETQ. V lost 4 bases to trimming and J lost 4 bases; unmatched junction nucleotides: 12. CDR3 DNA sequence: TGCGCCAGCAGCCCCGAACTAAGAACAGGGGGAGAGACCCAGTACTTC. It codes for CASSPELRTGGETQYF.

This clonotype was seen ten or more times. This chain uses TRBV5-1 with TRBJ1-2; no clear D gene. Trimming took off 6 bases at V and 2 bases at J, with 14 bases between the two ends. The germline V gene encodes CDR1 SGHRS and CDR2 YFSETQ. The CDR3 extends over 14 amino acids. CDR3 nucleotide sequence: TGCGCCAGCAAATCCCCGGGCAGGAACTATGGCTACACCTTC. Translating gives CASKSPGRNYGYTF.

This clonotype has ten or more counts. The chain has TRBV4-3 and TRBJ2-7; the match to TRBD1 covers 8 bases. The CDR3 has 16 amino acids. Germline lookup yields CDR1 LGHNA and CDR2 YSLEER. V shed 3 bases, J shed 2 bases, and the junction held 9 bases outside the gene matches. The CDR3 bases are TGCGCCAGCAGCCATTCTGCGACAGGGGAAACCTACGAGCAGTACTTC. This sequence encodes CASSHSATGETYEQYF.

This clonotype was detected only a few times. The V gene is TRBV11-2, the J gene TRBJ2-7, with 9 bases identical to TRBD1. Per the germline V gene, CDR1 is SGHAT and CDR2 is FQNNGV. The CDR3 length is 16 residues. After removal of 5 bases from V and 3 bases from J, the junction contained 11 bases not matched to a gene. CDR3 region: CASSPRNDRGVYEQYF. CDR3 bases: TGTGCCAGCAGCCCACGGAACGACAGGGGGGTCTACGAGCAGTACTTC.

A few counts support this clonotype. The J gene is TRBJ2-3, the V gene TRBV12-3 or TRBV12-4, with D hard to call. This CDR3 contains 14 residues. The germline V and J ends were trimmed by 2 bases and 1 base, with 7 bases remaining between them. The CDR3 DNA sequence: TGTGCCAGCAGTTTACTGGGCCGCACAGATACGCAGTATTTT. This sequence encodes CASSLLGRTDTQYF.

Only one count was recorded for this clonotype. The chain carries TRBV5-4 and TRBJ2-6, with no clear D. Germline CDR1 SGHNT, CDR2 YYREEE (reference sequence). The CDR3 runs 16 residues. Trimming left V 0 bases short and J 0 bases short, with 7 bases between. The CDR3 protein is CASSLAGVSGANVLTF. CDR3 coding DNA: TGTGCCAGCAGCTTGGCAGGCGTCTCTGGGGCCAACGTCCTGACTTTC.

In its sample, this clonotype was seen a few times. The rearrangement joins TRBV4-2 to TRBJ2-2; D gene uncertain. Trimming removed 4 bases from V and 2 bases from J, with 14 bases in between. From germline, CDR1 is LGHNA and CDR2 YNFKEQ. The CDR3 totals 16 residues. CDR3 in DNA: TGTGCCAGCAGCCCGGACCCTCAAGAAAACACCGGGGAGCTGTTTTTT. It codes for CASSPDPQENTGELFF.

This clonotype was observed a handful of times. The CDR3: CASSWVLAGKYNEQFF. The CDR3 nucleotides read TGTGCCAGCAGCTGGGTACTAGCGGGGAAATACAATGAGCAGTTCTTC. The chain links TRBV7-2 to TRBJ2-1; TRBD2 matches 10 bases. Germline CDR1 is SGHTA and CDR2 is FQGNSA. The CDR3 extends over 16 amino acids. V lost 4 bases to trimming and J lost 4 bases; unmatched junction nucleotides: 7. The full variable domain, its missing parts supplied by reference TRBV7-2 and TRBJ2-1, is GAGVSQSPSNKVTEKGKDVELRCDPISGHTALYWYRQSLGQGLEFLIYFQGNSAPDKSGLPSDRFSAERTGGSVSTLTIQRTQQEDSAVYLCASSWVLAGKYNEQFFGPGTRLTVL.

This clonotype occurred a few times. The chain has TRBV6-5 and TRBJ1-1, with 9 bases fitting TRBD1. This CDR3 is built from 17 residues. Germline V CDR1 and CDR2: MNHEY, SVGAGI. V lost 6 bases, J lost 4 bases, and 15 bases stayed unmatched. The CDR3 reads CASRQPTGTGWATEAFF. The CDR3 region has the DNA TGTGCCAGCAGACAACCCACCGGGACAGGGTGGGCCACTGAAGCTTTCTTT.

The CDR3 bases are TGTGCCAGCAGCCAAGATAGACTAGCGGGAGAAGCCGGGGAGCTGTTTTTT. Translated: CASSQDRLAGEAGELFF. J is TRBJ2-2 and V is TRBV4-2, with 12 bases lining up with TRBD2. The CDR3 extends over 17 amino acids. Germline V gene lookup returns CDR1 LGHNA and CDR2 YNFKEQ. V gave up 0 bases and J gave up 6 bases; unmatched junction bases: 5.

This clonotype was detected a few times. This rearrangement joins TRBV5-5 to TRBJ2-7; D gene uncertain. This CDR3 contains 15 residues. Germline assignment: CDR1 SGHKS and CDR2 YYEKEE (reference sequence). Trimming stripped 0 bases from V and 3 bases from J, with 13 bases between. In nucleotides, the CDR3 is TGTGCCAGCAGCTTGGAGCTCCAAGACGGCTACGAGCAGTACTTC. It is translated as CASSLELQDGYEQYF.

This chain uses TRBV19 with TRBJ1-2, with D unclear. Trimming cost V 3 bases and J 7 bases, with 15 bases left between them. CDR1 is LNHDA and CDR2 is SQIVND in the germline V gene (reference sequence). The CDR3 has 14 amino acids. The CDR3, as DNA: TGTGCCAGTAGTATGAACAGCTTGTTGCGTGGCTACACCTTC. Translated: CASSMNSLLRGYTF.

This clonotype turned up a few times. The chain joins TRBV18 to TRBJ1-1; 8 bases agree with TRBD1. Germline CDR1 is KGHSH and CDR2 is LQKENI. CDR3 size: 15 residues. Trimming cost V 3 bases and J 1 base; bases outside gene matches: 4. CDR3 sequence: CASSPTGQGNTEAFF. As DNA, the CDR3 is TGTGCCAGCTCACCCACTGGACAGGGGAACACTGAAGCTTTCTTT.

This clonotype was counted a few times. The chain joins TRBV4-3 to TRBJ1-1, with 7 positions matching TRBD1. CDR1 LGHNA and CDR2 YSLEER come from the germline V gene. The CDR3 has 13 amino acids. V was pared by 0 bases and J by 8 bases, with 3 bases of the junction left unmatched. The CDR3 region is CASSQDRGQEAFF. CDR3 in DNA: TGCGCCAGCAGCCAAGATAGGGGACAGGAAGCTTTCTTT.

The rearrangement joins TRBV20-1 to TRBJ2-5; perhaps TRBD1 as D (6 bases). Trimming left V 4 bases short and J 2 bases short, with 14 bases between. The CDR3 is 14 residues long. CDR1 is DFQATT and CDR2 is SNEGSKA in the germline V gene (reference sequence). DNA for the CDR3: TGCAGTGCTACGGGGCACAGGGTTCAAGAGACCCAGTACTTC. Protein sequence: CSATGHRVQETQYF.

DNA of the CDR3: TGTGCCAGCAGCCTCGTACTGGTAGGGCCCTATGAGCAGTTCTTC. Its translation: CASSLVLVGPYEQFF. The V and J genes are TRBV6-2 or TRBV6-3 and TRBJ2-1; no definite D call. The CDR3 extends over 15 amino acids. Germline assignment: CDR1 MNHEY and CDR2 SVGEGT. V was shortened by 6 bases and J by 8 bases, with 20 bases between the two germline ends.

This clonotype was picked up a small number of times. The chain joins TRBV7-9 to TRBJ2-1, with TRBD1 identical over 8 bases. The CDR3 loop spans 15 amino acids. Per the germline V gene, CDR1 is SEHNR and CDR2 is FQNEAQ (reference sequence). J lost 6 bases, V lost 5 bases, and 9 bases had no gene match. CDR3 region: CASSPDRGKVNEQFF. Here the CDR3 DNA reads TGTGCCAGCAGCCCCGACAGGGGAAAGGTCAATGAGCAGTTCTTC.

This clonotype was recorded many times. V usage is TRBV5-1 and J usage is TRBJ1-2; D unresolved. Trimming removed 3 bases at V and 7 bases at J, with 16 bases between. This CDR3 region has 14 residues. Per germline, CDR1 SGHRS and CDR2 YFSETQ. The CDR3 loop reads CASSYDDISPGYTF. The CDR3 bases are TGCGCCAGCAGCTATGACGACATATCACCTGGCTACACCTTC.

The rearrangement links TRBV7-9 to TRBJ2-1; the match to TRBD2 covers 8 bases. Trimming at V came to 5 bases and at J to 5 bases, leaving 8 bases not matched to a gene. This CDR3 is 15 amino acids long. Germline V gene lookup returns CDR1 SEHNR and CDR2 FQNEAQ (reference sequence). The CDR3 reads CASSQSSGPNNEQFF. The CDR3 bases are TGTGCCAGCAGCCAATCTAGCGGGCCCAACAATGAGCAGTTCTTC.

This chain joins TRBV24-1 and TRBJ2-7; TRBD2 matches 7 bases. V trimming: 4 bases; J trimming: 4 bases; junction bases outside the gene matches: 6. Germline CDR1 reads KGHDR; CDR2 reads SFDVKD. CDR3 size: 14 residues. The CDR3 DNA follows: TGTGCCACCAGTGAAACCACGGGGGGATACGAGCAGTACTTC. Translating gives CATSETTGGYEQYF.

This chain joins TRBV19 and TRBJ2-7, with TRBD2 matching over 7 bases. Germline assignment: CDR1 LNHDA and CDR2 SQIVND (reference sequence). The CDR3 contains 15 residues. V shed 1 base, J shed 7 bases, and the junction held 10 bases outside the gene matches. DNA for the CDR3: TGTGCCAGTAGTATAGCCAAGGGAGGGCCGAATGAGCAGTACTTC. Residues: CASSIAKGGPNEQYF.

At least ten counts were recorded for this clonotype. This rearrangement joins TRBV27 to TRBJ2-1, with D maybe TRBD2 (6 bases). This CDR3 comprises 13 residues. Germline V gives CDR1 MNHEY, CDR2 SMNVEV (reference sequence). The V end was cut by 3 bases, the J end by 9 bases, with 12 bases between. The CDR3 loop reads CASSLSPRGEQFF. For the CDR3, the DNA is TGTGCCAGCAGTTTGAGCCCGCGGGGTGAGCAGTTCTTC.

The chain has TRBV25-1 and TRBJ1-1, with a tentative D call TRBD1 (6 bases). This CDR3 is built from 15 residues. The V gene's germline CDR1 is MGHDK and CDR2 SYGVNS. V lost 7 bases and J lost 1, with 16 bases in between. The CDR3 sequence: CASMPHGRGNTEAFF. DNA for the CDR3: TGTGCCAGCATGCCCCACGGCAGGGGGAACACTGAAGCTTTCTTT.

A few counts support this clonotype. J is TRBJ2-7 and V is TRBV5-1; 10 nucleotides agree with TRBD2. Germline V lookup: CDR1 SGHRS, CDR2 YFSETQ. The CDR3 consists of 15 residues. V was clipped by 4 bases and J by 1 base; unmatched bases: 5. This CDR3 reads CASSPGTSDSYEQYF. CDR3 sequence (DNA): TGCGCCAGCAGCCCCGGGACTAGCGATTCCTACGAGCAGTACTTC.

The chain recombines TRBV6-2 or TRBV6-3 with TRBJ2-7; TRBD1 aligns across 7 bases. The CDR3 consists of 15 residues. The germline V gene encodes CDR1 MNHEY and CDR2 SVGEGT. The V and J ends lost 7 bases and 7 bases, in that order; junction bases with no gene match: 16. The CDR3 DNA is TGTGCCAGCACGACGCCGAACGAGGGGGCTTGGGAGCAGTACTTC. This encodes CASTTPNEGAWEQYF.

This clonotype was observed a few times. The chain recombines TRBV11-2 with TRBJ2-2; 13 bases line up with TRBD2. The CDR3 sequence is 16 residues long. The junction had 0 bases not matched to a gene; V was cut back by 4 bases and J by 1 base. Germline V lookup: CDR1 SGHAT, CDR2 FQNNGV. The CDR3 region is CASSWTSGRNTGELFF. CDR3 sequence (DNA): TGTGCCAGCAGCTGGACTAGCGGGAGGAACACCGGGGAGCTGTTTTTT.